This T cell receptor (beta chain) derives from a study of cytomegalovirus exposure and HLA in healthy donors. The CDR3 runs 15 residues. The V and J ends lost 2 bases and 4 bases respectively, with 14 bases between them. Germline-derived CDR1 and CDR2 are SGHTA and FQGNSA. This clone has more than one count but fewer than ten. Its specificity is not known. The primer mix had 60 Vbeta and 13 Jbeta primers. Profiling relied on immunoSEQ multiplex PCR, and the TCRdb table lists in-frame clones only, not all of them. Found here are about 200,000 clones, about 80% of them singletons; the top ten hold 3.5% to 5%. General study results and limits: Later work found most CMV-associated TCR beta chains apparently HLA-restricted. Earlier results showed most TCR beta V segments being productive about 87% or about 30% of the time. Accurate prediction of most subjects' HLA-A and HLA-B alleles from TCR beta sequences was reported.

The source material was PBMCs. The sequence was obtained from a woman in her 30s in good health and CMV-seropositive. The rearrangement joins TRBV7-2 to TRBJ1-2, with D tentatively TRBD1 (5 bases). The CDR3 loop reads CASSLSLLGVYGYTF. DNA for the CDR3: TGTGCCAGCAGCTTAAGTCTGCTAGGGGTCTATGGCTACACCTTC.